This T cell receptor (beta chain) originates from a study of T cell repertoires in cytomegalovirus infection. The length of the CDR3 is 15 residues. The V gene lost 4 bases and the J gene lost 5 bases, with 16 bases spanning the gap. Germline V gives CDR1 MGHRA, CDR2 YSYEKL. TCRdb passed the reads through MiXCR, listing each CDR3 protein once. The sample consists of approximately 500,000 distinct CDR3 sequences, approximately 15% of them appearing once. In its sample, this clonotype was seen a few times. The receptor comes from a human donor in good health (CMV status not recorded). Some clones in this sample may be carry-over from other donors' samples. Sequenced: CD8+ T cells from PBMCs. V usage is TRBV4-1 and J usage is TRBJ2-3; D uncertain. CDR3 coding DNA: TGCGCCAGCAGCCCTCAGGCAGACCCTCGAGATACGCAGTATTTT. Translation: CASSPQADPRDTQYF.